The entry below describes one T cell receptor (beta chain). The data were obtained in a study of control samples from healthy donors and cancer patients. Trimming cost V 3 bases and J 4 bases; bases outside gene matches: 6. The CDR3 has 14 amino acids. Sequencing was performed with immunoSEQ multiplex PCR; in TCRdb, only in-frame clones are kept and a portion is missing. The sample has roughly 120,000 clones, around nine tenths seen once. The clonotype originates from a young man in good health. Material: blood. The rearrangement uses TRBV23-1 and TRBJ2-7, with 7 positions matching TRBD2. TRBV23-1 is assigned to the ORF class and has an uncertain function. The CDR3 nucleotides read TGCGCCAGCAGTCAGCGGGGGAGATCTTACGAGCAGTACTTC. Translation: CASSQRGRSYEQYF.